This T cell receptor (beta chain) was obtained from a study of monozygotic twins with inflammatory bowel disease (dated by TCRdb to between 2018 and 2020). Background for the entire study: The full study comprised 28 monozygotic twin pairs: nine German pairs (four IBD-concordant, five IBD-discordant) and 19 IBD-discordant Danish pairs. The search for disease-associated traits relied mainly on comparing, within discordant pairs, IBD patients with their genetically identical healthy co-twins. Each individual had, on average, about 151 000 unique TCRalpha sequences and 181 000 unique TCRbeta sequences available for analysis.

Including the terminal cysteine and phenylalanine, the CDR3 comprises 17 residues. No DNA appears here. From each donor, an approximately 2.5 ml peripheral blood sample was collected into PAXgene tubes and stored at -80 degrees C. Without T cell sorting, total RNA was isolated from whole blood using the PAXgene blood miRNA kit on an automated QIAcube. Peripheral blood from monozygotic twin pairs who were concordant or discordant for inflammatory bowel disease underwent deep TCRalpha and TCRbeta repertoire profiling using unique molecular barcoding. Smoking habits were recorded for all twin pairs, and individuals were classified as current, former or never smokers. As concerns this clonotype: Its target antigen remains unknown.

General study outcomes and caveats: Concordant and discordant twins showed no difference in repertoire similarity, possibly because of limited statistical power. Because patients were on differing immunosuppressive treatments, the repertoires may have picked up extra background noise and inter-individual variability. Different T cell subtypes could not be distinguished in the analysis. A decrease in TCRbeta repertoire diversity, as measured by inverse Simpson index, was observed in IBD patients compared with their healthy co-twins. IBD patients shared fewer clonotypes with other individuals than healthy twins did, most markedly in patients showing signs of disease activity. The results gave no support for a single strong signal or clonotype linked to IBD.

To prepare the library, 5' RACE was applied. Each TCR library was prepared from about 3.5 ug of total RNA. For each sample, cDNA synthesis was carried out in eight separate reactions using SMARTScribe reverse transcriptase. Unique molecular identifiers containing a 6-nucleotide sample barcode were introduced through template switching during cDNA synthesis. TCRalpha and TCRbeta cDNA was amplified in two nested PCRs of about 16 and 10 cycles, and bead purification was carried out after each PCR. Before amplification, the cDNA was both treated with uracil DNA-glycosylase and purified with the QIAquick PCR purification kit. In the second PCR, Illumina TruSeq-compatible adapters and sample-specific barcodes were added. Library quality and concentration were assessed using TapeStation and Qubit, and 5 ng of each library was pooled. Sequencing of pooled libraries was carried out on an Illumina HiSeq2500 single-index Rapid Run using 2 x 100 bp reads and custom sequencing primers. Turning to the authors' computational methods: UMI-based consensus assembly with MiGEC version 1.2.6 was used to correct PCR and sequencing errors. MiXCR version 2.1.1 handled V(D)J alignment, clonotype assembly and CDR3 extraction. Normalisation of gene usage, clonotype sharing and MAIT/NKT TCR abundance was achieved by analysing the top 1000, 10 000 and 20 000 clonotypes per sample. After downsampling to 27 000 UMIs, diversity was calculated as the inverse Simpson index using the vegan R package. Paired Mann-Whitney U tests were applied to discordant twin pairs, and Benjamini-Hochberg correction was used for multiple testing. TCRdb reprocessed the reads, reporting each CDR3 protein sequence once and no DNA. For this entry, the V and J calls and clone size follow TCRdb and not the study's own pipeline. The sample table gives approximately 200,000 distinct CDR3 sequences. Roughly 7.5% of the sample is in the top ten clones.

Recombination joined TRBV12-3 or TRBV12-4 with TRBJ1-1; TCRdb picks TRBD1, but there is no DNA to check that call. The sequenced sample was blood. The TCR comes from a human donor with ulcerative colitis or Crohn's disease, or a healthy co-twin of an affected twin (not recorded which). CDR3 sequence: CASSLGPIRGLNTEAFF.